This T cell receptor (delta chain) was sequenced during a study of gamma-delta chains in newborns, infants, children. For the study at large: Microbial exposure reportedly drives polyclonal innate γδ T cell expansion after birth.

TCRdb re-called clones from the reads via CATT. Altogether some 4,300 delta-chain clones are present, about 3.1% being singletons, with the ten largest covering around 11%. The J segment lost 0 bases and the V segment lost 1 base, leaving 7 bases of the junction unmatched. Germline values: CDR1 GEAIGNYY, CDR2 EKD. The CDR3 totals 19 residues. By frequency in the sample, this clone is medium-sized. The sample carries other DNA sequences with the same CDR3. The receptor comes from a child who was a newborn, infant or young child, either healthy, febrile or measles-vaccinated (not recorded which). The source material was blood. The chain carries TRDV2 and TRDJ3, with TRDD3 matching 8 bases. In DNA, the CDR3 is TGTGCCTGTGACACTGGGGGATTCTTAAGCTCCTGGGACACCCGACAGATGTTTTTC. Residues: CACDTGGFLSSWDTRQMFF.